This section outlines one TCR beta chain sequence together with its context. What it recognizes is unknown. Sequenced by immunoSEQ multiplex PCR; TCRdb stores in-frame clones only, minus some. Of about 130,000 clones listed, more than 85% are singletons. These data belong to a study of T cell responses to AZD1222 COVID-19 vaccine. Broader study findings: The donor cohort was predominantly white British with a female majority, and clonal diversity may have been underestimated. Among those given AZD1222, only six were seropositive at baseline. Repertoire sampling happened only post peak T cell response.

V shed 5 bases and J 1 base; nucleotides not matched to a gene: 9. The CDR3 sequence is 16 residues long. The germline gives CDR1 SGHTA, CDR2 FQGTGA. Here the sequenced sample was peripheral blood, taken on day 0 of AZD1222 vaccination. The rearrangement uses TRBV7-3 and TRBJ2-7; 9 bases are shared with TRBD1. The clonotype was recovered from an adult in good health. The CDR3 region is CASSPTRDRVSYEQYF. CDR3 sequence (DNA): TGTGCCAGCAGCCCCACCCGGGACAGGGTATCCTACGAGCAGTACTTC.